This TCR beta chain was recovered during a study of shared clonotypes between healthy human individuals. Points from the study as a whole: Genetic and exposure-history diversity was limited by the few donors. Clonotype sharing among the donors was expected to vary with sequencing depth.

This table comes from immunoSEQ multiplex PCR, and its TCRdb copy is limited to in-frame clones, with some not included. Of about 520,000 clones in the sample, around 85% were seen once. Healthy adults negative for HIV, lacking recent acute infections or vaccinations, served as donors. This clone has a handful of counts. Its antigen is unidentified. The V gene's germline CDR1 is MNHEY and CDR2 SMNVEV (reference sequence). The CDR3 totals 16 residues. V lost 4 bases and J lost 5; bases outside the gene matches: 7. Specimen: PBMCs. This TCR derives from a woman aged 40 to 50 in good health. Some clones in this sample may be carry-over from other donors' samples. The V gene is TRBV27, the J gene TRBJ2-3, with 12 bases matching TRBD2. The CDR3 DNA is TGTGCCAGCAGTTCCTGGACTAGCGGGGTGGAAGATACGCAGTATTTT. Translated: CASSSWTSGVEDTQYF.